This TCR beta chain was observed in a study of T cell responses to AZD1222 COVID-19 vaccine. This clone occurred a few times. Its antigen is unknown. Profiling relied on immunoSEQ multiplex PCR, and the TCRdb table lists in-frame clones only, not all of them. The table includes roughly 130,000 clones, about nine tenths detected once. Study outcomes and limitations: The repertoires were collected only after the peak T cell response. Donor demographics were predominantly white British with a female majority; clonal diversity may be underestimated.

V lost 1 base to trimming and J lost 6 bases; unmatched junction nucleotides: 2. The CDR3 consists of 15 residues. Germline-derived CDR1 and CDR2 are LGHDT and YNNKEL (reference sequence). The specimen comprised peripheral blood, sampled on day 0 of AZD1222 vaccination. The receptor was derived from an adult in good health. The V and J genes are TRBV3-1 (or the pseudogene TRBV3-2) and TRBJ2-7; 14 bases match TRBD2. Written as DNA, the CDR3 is TGTGCCAGCAGCCAAGGACTAGCGGGGGGGCGCGAGCAGTACTTC. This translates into CASSQGLAGGREQYF.